A single sample gave rise to the 31 T cell receptor beta chains below, sequenced in a study of cytomegalovirus exposure and HLA in healthy donors. The PCR made use of 60 Vbeta and 13 Jbeta primers. Clones were read by immunoSEQ multiplex PCR, and TCRdb kept only the in-frame ones, dropping some. This table has about 120,000 clones, approximately 72% appearing once. Sequencing was carried out using PBMCs. These receptors came from a man aged 55 to 70 in good health and CMV-seropositive.

This clone occurred a few times. This sequence joins TRBV6-1 and TRBJ2-7; 9 bases line up with TRBD1. This CDR3 has 13 amino acids. Germline V gene lookup returns CDR1 MNHNS and CDR2 SASEGT. V trimming: 10 bases; J trimming: 3 bases; junction bases outside the gene matches: 7. This chain's CDR3 is CATHRDRVYEQYF. Here the CDR3 DNA reads TGTGCCACTCACCGGGACAGGGTCTACGAGCAGTACTTC.

This chain joins TRBV6-1 and TRBJ2-7; 7 bases map to TRBD2. The CDR3 consists of 15 residues. CDR1 is MNHNS and CDR2 is SASEGT in the germline V gene. V shed 2 bases, J shed 2 bases, and the junction held 6 bases outside the gene matches. As DNA, the CDR3 is TGTGCCAGCAGTGAACAAGCGGGGCCTACCTACGAGCAGTACTTC. Translating gives CASSEQAGPTYEQYF.

The chain is built from TRBV27 and TRBJ2-3; 9 positions agree with TRBD2. The germline V gene has CDR1 MNHEY and CDR2 SMNVEV (reference sequence). Trimming at V came to 6 bases and at J to 1 base, leaving 8 bases not matched to a gene. CDR3 length equals 16 residues. The CDR3 bases are TGTGCCAGCAGCCCCTCGACTAGCGGAGGCACAGATACGCAGTATTTT. Its protein product is CASSPSTSGGTDTQYF.

The rearrangement joins TRBV6-1 to TRBJ1-1; 11 bases are a match to TRBD1. This CDR3 is 14 amino acids long. The V segment lost 7 bases and the J segment 4 bases; nucleotides outside the gene matches: 5. Germline CDR1 reads MNHNS; CDR2 reads SASEGT. CDR3 protein: CASTRTGGFTEAFF. CDR3 bases: TGTGCCAGCACCCGGACAGGGGGCTTCACTGAAGCTTTCTTT.

DNA for the CDR3: TGTGCCAGCAGCTTAGTATCAGGGACACGCCAAAGCCCGAATGGCTACACCTTC. Translating it yields CASSLVSGTRQSPNGYTF. J is TRBJ1-2 and V is TRBV11-2; maybe TRBD1 (6 bases). From germline, CDR1 is SGHAT and CDR2 FQNNGV. The CDR3 spans 18 residues. V lost 1 base and J lost 6, with 24 bases in between.

The V gene is TRBV5-1, the J gene TRBJ2-5, with TRBD1 matching over 10 bases. In germline, CDR1 is SGHRS, CDR2 YFSETQ. The length of the CDR3 is 15 residues. V shed 4 bases, J shed 5 bases, and the junction held 8 bases outside the gene matches. The CDR3 is CASSLRTGGSETQYF. CDR3 in DNA: TGCGCCAGCAGCCTTCGGACAGGGGGAAGTGAGACCCAGTACTTC.

The chain links TRBV6-5 to TRBJ1-2; no reliable D call. The V gene lost 2 bases and the J gene lost 4 bases, with 17 bases spanning the gap. The germline CDR1 and CDR2 sequences are MNHEY and SVGAGI. The CDR3 covers 16 residues. The CDR3 loop is CASSYGSGTPGYGYTF. CDR3 bases: TGTGCCAGCAGTTACGGTAGCGGCACTCCCGGCTATGGCTACACCTTC.

This clone came up a few times. The rearrangement uses TRBV7-6 and TRBJ2-3; 8 positions match TRBD2. This CDR3 is 18 amino acids long. The ends lost 2 bases at V and 4 bases at J; junction bases unmatched: 14. Germline CDR1 reads SGHVS; CDR2 reads FNYEAQ. This CDR3 reads CASSLYPPSRGAPDTQYF. For the CDR3, the DNA is TGTGCCAGCAGCTTATACCCCCCCTCGCGGGGGGCCCCAGATACGCAGTATTTT.

This clone was seen only once. The CDR3 nucleotides read TGCGCCAGCAGCTTTGTGACAGGGGGCCCCGGGGAGCTGTTTTTT. Its translation is CASSFVTGGPGELFF. This rearrangement joins TRBV5-1 to TRBJ2-2; 10 bases are shared with TRBD1. CDR1 is SGHRS, CDR2 YFSETQ, per germline. The CDR3 contains 15 residues. With 2 bases clipped from V and 6 bases from J, the junction kept 4 bases outside the gene matches.

This clone came up a few times. The genes are TRBV15 and TRBJ1-2; D is uncertain. Deletions cut 1 base from V and 2 bases from J, with 11 bases between. The CDR3 is 15 amino acids. CDR1 LNHNV and CDR2 YYDKDF come from the germline V gene (reference sequence). The CDR3 loop reads CATSRGGVRNYGYTF. The DNA of the CDR3 is TGTGCCACCAGCAGAGGCGGCGTCCGCAACTATGGCTACACCTTC.

The rearrangement uses TRBV5-1 and TRBJ2-7; 8 bases match TRBD2. This CDR3 has 16 amino acids. V shed 0 bases and J 7 bases; nucleotides not matched to a gene: 12. From germline, CDR1 is SGHRS and CDR2 YFSETQ. In nucleotides, the CDR3 is TGCGCCAGCAGCTTGGCTGGAGGGTCGGGACTAGGAGAGCAGTACTTC. It yields the protein CASSLAGGSGLGEQYF.

This chain joins TRBV6-6 and TRBJ2-1, with 8 positions matching TRBD1. J lost 3 bases, V lost 4 bases, and 2 bases had no gene match. Germline CDR1 and CDR2: MNHNY and SVGAGI (reference sequence). The CDR3 is 14 amino acids. In DNA, the CDR3 is TGTGCCAGCAGTTCACAGGGGGTCTACAATGAGCAGTTCTTC. The encoded protein is CASSSQGVYNEQFF.

The chain carries TRBV5-1 and TRBJ1-2, with 7 bases lining up with TRBD1. Germline V gene lookup returns CDR1 SGHRS and CDR2 YFSETQ. Trimming cost V 0 bases and J 4 bases; bases outside gene matches: 3. This CDR3 is 14 amino acids long. CDR3 residues: CASSLETGRYGYTF. The CDR3 coding sequence is TGCGCCAGCAGCTTGGAGACAGGGCGCTATGGCTACACCTTC.

The chain links TRBV5-1 to TRBJ2-1; tentative D call: TRBD2 (6 bases). The V gene's germline CDR1 is SGHRS and CDR2 YFSETQ. The V end was cut by 4 bases, the J end by 4 bases, with 18 bases between. The CDR3 spans 16 residues. CDR3 sequence reads: CASSSKDGGTYNEQFF. DNA of the CDR3: TGCGCCAGCAGCAGCAAGGACGGAGGGACTTACAATGAGCAGTTCTTC.

The chain links TRBV6-1 to TRBJ2-7; weak D call: TRBD1 (6 bases). Germline loops: CDR1 MNHNS, CDR2 SASEGT. The V and J ends lost 0 bases and 5 bases respectively, with 14 bases between them. This CDR3 is built from 15 residues. CDR3 region: CASSEAARGIDEQYF. DNA for the CDR3: TGTGCCAGCAGTGAAGCGGCCAGGGGAATCGACGAGCAGTACTTC.

The J gene is TRBJ2-5, the V gene TRBV12-5, with TRBD2 matching 13 bases. This CDR3 has 20 residues. V lost 4 bases, J lost 0 bases, and 14 bases stayed unmatched. The germline V gene has CDR1 LGHNT and CDR2 FRNRAP. Here the CDR3 reads CASGSKKLTSGGTNQETQYF. CDR3 bases: TGTGCTAGTGGTTCGAAAAAATTGACTAGCGGGGGGACAAACCAAGAGACCCAGTACTTC.

Remarks on this clone: The junction differs from germline at one of its ends, possibly a read error. The chain links TRBV10-3 to TRBJ2-1; 9 bases align to TRBD2. The germline gives CDR1 ENHRY, CDR2 SYGVKD. The CDR3 runs 15 residues. The CDR3, as DNA: TGTGCCAGCAGTTTGACTAGCGGTACCACCTGGGAGCAGTTCTTC. Residues: CASSLTSGTTWEQFF.

The chain carries TRBV13 and TRBJ1-1; D is possibly TRBD1 (5 bases). Trimming cost V 6 bases and J 5 bases, with 19 bases left between them. Per germline, CDR1 PRHDT and CDR2 FYEKMQ (reference sequence). The CDR3 length is 15 residues. The CDR3 sequence is CASRGGRAGGTEAFF. The CDR3 nucleotides are TGTGCCAGCAGGGGGGGGAGGGCCGGTGGGACTGAAGCTTTCTTT.

This chain links TRBV6-5 with TRBJ2-7, with D perhaps matching TRBD1 (6 bases). The CDR3 spans 13 residues. V lost 8 bases to trimming and J lost 3 bases, with 14 bases between them. Germline CDR1 and CDR2: MNHEY and SVGAGI. The CDR3 reads CASARQGIYEQYF. CDR3 nucleotide sequence: TGTGCCAGCGCCCGGCAGGGGATCTACGAGCAGTACTTC.

The chain links TRBV6-1 to TRBJ2-5; tentative D call: TRBD1 (8 bases). The CDR3 runs to 14 residues. V lost 10 bases to trimming and J lost 1 base, with 16 bases between them. Germline values: CDR1 MNHNS, CDR2 SASEGT. CDR3 in DNA: TGTGCCATACAGGGGGGGGTTAGCCAAGAGACCCAGTACTTC. It codes for CAIQGGVSQETQYF.

This clone has only a few counts. The chain is built from TRBV6-1 and TRBJ1-2, with 7 positions matching TRBD1. The V segment lost 6 bases and the J segment 4 bases; nucleotides outside the gene matches: 11. This CDR3 region has 15 residues. Germline-derived CDR1 and CDR2 are MNHNS and SASEGT. The DNA for the CDR3 is TGTGCCAGCAGCCGGGACAGAAAGATTCTCTATGGCTACACCTTC. Residues: CASSRDRKILYGYTF.

This clone was picked up one time. The chain carries TRBV27 and TRBJ2-7; a possible D gene is TRBD1 (6 bases). The CDR3 covers 17 residues. The ends were cut back, 5 bases at V and 1 base at J, with 21 bases in the middle. Germline CDR1 and CDR2: MNHEY and SMNVEV (reference sequence). The CDR3 nucleotides read TGTGCCAGCAGTACTAACCCCTACCGGGACACTTCCTACGAGCAGTACTTC. Its protein product is CASSTNPYRDTSYEQYF.

For this clone: At one boundary the junction diverges from the germline segment, which might be a read error. The chain carries TRBV7-9 and TRBJ2-6, with D hard to call. The V gene's germline CDR1 is SEHNR and CDR2 FQNEAQ (reference sequence). This CDR3 contains 14 residues. The CDR3 spells CSSSFRSGANVLTF. The CDR3 region has the DNA TGTTCCAGCAGCTTTCGCTCTGGGGCCAACGTCCTGACTTTC. Looking up the rest from reference TRBV7-9 and TRBJ2-6 gives the full variable domain: DTGVSQNPRHKITKRGQNVTFRCDPISEHNRLYWYRQTLGQGPEFLTYFQNEAQLEKSRLLSDRFSAERPKGSFSTLEIQRTEQGDSAMYLCSSSFRSGANVLTFGAGSRLTVL.

This clone has just a few counts. This rearrangement joins TRBV5-4 to TRBJ2-3, with D maybe TRBD2 (6 bases). The CDR3 loop spans 14 amino acids. Deletions cut 4 bases from V and 4 bases from J, with 13 bases between. Germline V gene data show CDR1 as SGHNT and CDR2 as YYREEE (reference sequence). The CDR3 DNA is TGTGCCAGCAGCCAGAGGACTAAACCAGATACGCAGTATTTT. Amino acids: CASSQRTKPDTQYF.

V and J are TRBV25-1 and TRBJ2-7, with D tentatively TRBD2 (6 bases). Germline CDR1 is MGHDK and CDR2 is SYGVNS. V was trimmed by 7 bases and J by 6 bases, leaving 16 bases between them. CDR3 length equals 13 residues. The CDR3 nucleotides are TGTGCCAGCACCCGGGGATACGGGGGCGAGCAGTACTTC. This encodes CASTRGYGGEQYF.

The V and J genes are TRBV30 and TRBJ2-3; a weak D match, TRBD1 (6 bases). Deletions cut 2 bases from V and 0 bases from J, with 12 bases between. In germline, CDR1 is GTSNPN, CDR2 SVGIG (reference sequence). The CDR3 extends over 15 amino acids. CDR3 residues: CAWSTPGHSTDTQYF. The CDR3 DNA sequence: TGTGCCTGGAGTACTCCGGGACACAGCACAGATACGCAGTATTTT.

This clone showed up just once. The J gene is TRBJ1-2, the V gene TRBV9, with 8 nucleotides matching TRBD1. This CDR3 has 15 residues. In germline, CDR1 is SGDLS, CDR2 YYNGEE. V was pared by 0 bases and J by 4 bases, with 5 bases of the junction left unmatched. The CDR3 DNA reads TGTGCCAGCAGCGTAGGTCAGGGGGCCGGCTATGGCTACACCTTC. This sequence encodes CASSVGQGAGYGYTF.

The genes are TRBV9 and TRBJ2-7; 16 bases line up with TRBD2. V shed 4 bases, J shed 4 bases, and the junction held 14 bases outside the gene matches. The CDR3 has 19 amino acids. CDR1 and CDR2 (germline): SGDLS, YYNGEE. CDR3 sequence (DNA): TGTGCCAGCAGCCCCCGACCAAACAGGGGACTAGCGGGAGGGTACGAGCAGTACTTC. As protein: CASSPRPNRGLAGGYEQYF.

This clone was counted between two and nine times. The chain couples TRBV16 to TRBJ1-5, with D possibly matching TRBD1 (5 bases). The CDR3 has 14 amino acids. With 4 bases removed from V and 4 bases from J, the gap between germline ends came to 11 bases. Germline CDR1 reads KGHSY; CDR2 reads FQNENV. The CDR3 protein is CASSRVGGNQPQHF. DNA of the CDR3: TGTGCCAGCAGCCGCGTGGGGGGAAATCAGCCCCAGCATTTT.

V gene TRBV30 combines with J gene TRBJ2-7, with 10 positions matching TRBD1. Trimming removed 3 bases from V and 5 bases from J; junction bases left unmatched: 4. Germline V lookup: CDR1 GTSNPN, CDR2 SVGIG (reference sequence). The CDR3 extends over 13 amino acids. The CDR3 DNA is TGTGCCTGGAGCGGGGACAGGGGTGACGAGCAGTACTTC. Translating it yields CAWSGDRGDEQYF.

The chain recombines TRBV25-1 with TRBJ2-3; D unresolved. CDR3 length: 14 amino acids. The V gene's germline CDR1 is MGHDK and CDR2 SYGVNS. The ends were cut back, 4 bases at V and 2 bases at J, with 10 bases in the middle. As DNA, the CDR3 is TGTGCCAGCAGTGCCCTCAGTTACACAGATACGCAGTATTTT. Amino acids: CASSALSYTDTQYF.